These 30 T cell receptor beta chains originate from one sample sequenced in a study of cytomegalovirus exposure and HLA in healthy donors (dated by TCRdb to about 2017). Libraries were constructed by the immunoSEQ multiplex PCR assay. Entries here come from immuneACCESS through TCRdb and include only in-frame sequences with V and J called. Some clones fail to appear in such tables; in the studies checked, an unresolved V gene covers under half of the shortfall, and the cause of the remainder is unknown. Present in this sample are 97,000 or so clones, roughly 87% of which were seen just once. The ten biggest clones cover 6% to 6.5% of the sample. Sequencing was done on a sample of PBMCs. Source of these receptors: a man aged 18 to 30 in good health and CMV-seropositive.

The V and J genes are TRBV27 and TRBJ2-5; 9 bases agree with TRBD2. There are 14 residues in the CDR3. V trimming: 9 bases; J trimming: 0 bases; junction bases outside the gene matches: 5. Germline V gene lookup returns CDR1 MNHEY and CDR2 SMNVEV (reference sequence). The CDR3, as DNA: TGTGCCAGTAGACTAGCGGAAGACCAAGAGACCCAGTACTTC. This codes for CASRLAEDQETQYF.

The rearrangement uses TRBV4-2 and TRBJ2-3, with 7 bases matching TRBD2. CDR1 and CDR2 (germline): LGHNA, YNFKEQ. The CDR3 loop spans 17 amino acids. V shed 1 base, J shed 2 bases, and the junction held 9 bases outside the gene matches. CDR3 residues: CASSQGIGGMPTDTQYF. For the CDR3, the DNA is TGTGCCAGCAGCCAAGGGATCGGGGGGATGCCCACAGATACGCAGTATTTT.

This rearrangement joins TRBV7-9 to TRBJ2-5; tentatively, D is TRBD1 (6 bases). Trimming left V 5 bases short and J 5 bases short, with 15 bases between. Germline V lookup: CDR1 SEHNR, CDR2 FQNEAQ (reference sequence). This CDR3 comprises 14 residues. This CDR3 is CASSPQGLEETQYF. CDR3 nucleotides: TGTGCCAGCAGCCCCCAGGGGTTGGAGGAGACCCAGTACTTC.

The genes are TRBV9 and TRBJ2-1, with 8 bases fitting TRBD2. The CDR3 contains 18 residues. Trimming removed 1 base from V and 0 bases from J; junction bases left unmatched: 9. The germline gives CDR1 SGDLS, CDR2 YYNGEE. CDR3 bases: TGTGCCAGCAGCGTAAAGGTAGGAAGCGGGGGCTCCTACAATGAGCAGTTCTTC. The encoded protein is CASSVKVGSGGSYNEQFF. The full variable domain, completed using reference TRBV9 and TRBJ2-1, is DSGVTQTPKHLITATGQRVTLRCSPRSGDLSVYWYQQSLDQGLQFLIQYYNGEERAKGNILERFSAQQFPDLHSELNLSSLELGDSALYFCASSVKVGSGGSYNEQFFGPGTRLTVL.

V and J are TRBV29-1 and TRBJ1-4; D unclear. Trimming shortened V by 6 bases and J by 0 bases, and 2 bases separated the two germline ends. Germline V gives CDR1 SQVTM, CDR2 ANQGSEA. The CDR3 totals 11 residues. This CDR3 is CSVATNEKLFF. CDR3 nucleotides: TGCAGCGTCGCAACTAATGAAAAACTGTTTTTT.

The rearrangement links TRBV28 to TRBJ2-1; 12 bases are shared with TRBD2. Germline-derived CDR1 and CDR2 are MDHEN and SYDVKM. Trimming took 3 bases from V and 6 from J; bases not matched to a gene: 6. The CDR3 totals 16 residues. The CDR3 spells CASSFLGLAGINEQFF. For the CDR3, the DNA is TGTGCCAGCAGTTTCCTTGGACTAGCGGGAATCAATGAGCAGTTCTTC.

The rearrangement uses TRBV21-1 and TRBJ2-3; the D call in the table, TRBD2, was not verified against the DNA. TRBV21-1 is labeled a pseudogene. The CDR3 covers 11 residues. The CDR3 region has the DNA TGTGCCAGCAGCAAAGCTAGCCCGCAGTATTTT. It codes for CASSKASPQYF.

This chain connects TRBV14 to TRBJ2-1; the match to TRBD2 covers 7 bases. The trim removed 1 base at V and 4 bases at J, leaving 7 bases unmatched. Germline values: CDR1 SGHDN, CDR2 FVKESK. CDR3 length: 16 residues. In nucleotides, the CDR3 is TGTGCCAGCAGCCAAGGTTCCGGGAGGCAATACAATGAGCAGTTCTTC. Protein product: CASSQGSGRQYNEQFF.

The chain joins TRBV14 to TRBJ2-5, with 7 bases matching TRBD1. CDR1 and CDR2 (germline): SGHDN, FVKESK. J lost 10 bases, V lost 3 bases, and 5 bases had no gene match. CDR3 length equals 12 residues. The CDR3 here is CASSHRQGVQYF. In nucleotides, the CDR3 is TGTGCCAGCAGCCACCGACAGGGAGTCCAGTACTTC.

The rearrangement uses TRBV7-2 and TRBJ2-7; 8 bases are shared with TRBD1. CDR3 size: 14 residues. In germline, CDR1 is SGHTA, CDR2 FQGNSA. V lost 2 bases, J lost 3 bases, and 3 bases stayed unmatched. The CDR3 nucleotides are TGTGCCAGCAGCTTACCCGGACAGGGCTACGAGCAGTACTTC. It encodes CASSLPGQGYEQYF.

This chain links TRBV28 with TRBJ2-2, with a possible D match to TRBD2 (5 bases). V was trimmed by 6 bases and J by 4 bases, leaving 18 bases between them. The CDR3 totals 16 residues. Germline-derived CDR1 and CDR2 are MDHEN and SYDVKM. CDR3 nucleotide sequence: TGTGCCAGCAGATTTCGGGGATTCGGTGGCACCGGGGAGCTGTTTTTT. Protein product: CASRFRGFGGTGELFF.

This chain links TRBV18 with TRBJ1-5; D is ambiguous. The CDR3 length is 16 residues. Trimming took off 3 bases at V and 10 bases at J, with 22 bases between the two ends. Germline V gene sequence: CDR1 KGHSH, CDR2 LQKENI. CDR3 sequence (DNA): TGTGCCAGCTCACCTTCCCGGGGTATAGCAATCAGCCCCCAGCATTTT. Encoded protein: CASSPSRGIAISPQHF. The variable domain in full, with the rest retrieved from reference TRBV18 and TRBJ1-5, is NAGVMQNPRHLVRRRGQEARLRCSPMKGHSHVYWYRQLPEEGLKFMVYLQKENIIDESGMPKERFSAEFPKEGPSILRIQQVVRGDSAAYFCASSPSRGIAISPQHFGDGTRLSIL.

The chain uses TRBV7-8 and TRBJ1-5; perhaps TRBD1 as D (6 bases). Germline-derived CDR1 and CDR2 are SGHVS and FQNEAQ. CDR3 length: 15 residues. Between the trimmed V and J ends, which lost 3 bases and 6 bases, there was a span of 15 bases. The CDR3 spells CASSFFAGAVQPQHF. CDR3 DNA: TGTGCCAGCAGCTTCTTTGCGGGGGCTGTTCAGCCCCAGCATTTT.

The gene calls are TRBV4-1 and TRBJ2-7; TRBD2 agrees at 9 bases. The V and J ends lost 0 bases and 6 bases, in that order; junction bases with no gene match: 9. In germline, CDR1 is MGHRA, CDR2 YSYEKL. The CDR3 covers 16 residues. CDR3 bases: TGCGCCAGCAGCCAAGAGCTGCGGGGGGGAACGTTCGAGCAGTACTTC. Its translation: CASSQELRGGTFEQYF.

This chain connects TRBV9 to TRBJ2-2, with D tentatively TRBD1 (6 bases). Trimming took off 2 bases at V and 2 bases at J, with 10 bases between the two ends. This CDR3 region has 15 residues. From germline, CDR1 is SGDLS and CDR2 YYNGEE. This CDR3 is CASSVWDTNTGELFF. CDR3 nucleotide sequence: TGTGCCAGCAGCGTGTGGGACACAAACACCGGGGAGCTGTTTTTT.

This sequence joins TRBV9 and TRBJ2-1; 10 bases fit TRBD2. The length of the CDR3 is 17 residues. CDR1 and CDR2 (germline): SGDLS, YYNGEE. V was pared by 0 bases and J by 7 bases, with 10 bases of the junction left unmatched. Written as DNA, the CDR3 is TGTGCCAGCAGCGTAGGGGTAGCGGGAGGATGGGGGAATGAGCAGTTCTTC. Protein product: CASSVGVAGGWGNEQFF.

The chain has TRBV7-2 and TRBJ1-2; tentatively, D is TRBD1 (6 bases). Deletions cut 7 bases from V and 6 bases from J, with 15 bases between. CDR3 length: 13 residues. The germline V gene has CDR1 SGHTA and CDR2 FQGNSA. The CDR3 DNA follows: TGTGCCAGCAAGAAAGACAGGATTGATGGCTACACCTTC. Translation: CASKKDRIDGYTF.

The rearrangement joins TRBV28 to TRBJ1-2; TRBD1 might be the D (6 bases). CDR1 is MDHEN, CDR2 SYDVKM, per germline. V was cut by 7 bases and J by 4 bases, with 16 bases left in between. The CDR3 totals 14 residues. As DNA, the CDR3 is TGTGCCAGCAACAGGGACGGCCCCTTCTATGGCTACACCTTC. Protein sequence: CASNRDGPFYGYTF.

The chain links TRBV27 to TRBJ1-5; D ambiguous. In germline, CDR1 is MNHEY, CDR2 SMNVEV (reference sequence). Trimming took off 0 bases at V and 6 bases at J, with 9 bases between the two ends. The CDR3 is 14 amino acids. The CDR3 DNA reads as TGTGCCAGCAGTTTATCGTGGCCCAGTCAGCCCCAGCATTTT. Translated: CASSLSWPSQPQHF.

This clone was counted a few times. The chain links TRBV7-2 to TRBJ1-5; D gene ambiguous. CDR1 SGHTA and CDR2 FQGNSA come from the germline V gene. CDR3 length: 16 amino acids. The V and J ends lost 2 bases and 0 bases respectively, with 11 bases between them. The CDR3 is CASSLRRGDSNQPQHF. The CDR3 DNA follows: TGTGCCAGCAGCTTACGGAGAGGAGATAGCAATCAGCCCCAGCATTTT.

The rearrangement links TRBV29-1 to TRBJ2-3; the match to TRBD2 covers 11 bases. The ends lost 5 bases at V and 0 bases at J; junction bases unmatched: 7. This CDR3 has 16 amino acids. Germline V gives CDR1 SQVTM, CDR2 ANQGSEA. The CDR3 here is CSVTEGLAASTDTQYF. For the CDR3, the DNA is TGCAGCGTTACAGAGGGACTAGCGGCTAGCACAGATACGCAGTATTTT.

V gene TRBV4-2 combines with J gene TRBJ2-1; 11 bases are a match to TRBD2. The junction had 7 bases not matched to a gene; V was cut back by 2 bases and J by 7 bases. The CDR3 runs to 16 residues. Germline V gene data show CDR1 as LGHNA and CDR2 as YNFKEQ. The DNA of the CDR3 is TGTGCCAGCAGCCAATTACTAGCGGGAGTACGTAATGAGCAGTTCTTC. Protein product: CASSQLLAGVRNEQFF.

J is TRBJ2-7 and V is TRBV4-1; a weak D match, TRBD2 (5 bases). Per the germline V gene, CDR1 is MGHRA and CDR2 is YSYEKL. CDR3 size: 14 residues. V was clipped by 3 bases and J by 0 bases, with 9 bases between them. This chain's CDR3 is CASSQAEGSYEQYF. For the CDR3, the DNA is TGCGCCAGCAGCCAGGCTGAGGGCTCCTACGAGCAGTACTTC.

This CDR3 is CASSIGTGDGYTF. The DNA for the CDR3 is TGTGCCAGCAGCATAGGGACAGGGGATGGCTACACCTTC. J is TRBJ1-2 and V is TRBV11-3; 10 nucleotides align to TRBD1. Trimming at V came to 5 bases and at J to 6 bases, leaving 3 bases not matched to a gene. The CDR3 covers 13 residues. The germline CDR1 and CDR2 sequences are SGHNT and YENEEA.

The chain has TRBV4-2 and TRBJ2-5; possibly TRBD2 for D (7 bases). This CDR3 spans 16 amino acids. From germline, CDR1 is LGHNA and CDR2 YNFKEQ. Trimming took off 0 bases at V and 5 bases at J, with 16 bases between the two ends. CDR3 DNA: TGTGCCAGCAGCCAAGAATCCCGGGGGGCGGGGGAGACCCAGTACTTC. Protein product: CASSQESRGAGETQYF.

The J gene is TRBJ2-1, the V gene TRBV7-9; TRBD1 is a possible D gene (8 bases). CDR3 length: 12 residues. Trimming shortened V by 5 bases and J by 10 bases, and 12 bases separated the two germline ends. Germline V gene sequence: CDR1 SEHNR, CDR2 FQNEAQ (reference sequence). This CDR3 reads CASSPQGGEQFF. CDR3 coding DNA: TGTGCCAGCAGCCCACAGGGGGGGGAGCAGTTCTTC.

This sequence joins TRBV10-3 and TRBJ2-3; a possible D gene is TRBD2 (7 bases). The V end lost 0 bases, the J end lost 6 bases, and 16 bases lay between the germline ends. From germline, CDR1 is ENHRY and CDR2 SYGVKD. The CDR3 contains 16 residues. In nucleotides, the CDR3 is TGTGCCATCAGTGAGTCGGGGGGGCTCCCCTCGGATACGCAGTATTTT. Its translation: CAISESGGLPSDTQYF.

DNA for the CDR3: TGTGCCAGCAGCTTGGCTGTAAATGAGCAGTTCTTC. As protein: CASSLAVNEQFF. The rearrangement links TRBV5-5 to TRBJ2-1, with D unresolved. Germline V gene sequence: CDR1 SGHKS, CDR2 YYEKEE (reference sequence). The CDR3 length is 12 residues. With 0 bases removed from V and 7 bases from J, the gap between germline ends came to 5 bases.

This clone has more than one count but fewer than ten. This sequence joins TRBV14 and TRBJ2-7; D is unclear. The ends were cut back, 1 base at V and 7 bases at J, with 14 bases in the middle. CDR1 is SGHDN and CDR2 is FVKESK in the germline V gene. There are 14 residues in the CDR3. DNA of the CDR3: TGTGCCAGCAGCCAAGGCCACGACAAAACGGAGCAGTACTTC. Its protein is CASSQGHDKTEQYF.

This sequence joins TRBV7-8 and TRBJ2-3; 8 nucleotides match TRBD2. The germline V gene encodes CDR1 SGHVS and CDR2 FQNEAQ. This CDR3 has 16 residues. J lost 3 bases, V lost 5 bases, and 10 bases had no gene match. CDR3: CASSVWGLAGTDTQYF. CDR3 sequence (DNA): TGTGCCAGCAGCGTCTGGGGGTTAGCGGGGACAGATACGCAGTATTTT.